The T cell receptor beta chain under discussion was sequenced for a study of identical twins. TCRdb independently ran MiXCR on the 5' RACE reads; one entry per CDR3 protein. The table lists roughly 1.6 million distinct CDR3 sequences, about 30% of them singletons. V dropped 6 bases and J dropped 8; count of bases not matched to a gene: 9. Per germline, CDR1 MDHEN and CDR2 SYDVKM. The CDR3 spans 14 residues. All donors comprised healthy Caucasians. Whole-study results and caveats: Alpha sequences out of frame and shared by twins had excess low generation probability. Findings depended on cross-sectional statistics rather than tracking the same donors. Beta clonotypes that were abundant in cord blood contained fewer insertions, a pattern absent from memory repertoires.

With respect to this clonotype: Antigen unknown.

This TCR was recovered from a newborn girl in good health. Sequenced material: cord blood. The chain has TRBV28 and TRBJ2-4, with TRBD1 matching 8 bases. The CDR3 sequence: CASRRGQAVDIQYF. CDR3 DNA: TGTGCCAGCAGGCGGGGACAGGCAGTGGACATTCAGTACTTC.